What follows describes a single T cell receptor beta chain. There is no known antigen for this receptor. Base quality data are lacking; no much larger clone is found one base away. The data stem from a study of patients and donors after allogeneic stem cell transplantation (dated by TCRdb to between 2020 and 2021). The CDR3 has 14 amino acids, counting the end cysteine and phenylalanine. The retained sequence is limited to the CDR3, 42 bases, with the frame set at the first base. CDR1 MNHEY and CDR2 SMNVEV were looked up in the germline V gene (reference sequence). V and J are truncated by 3 bases and 2 bases respectively, leaving an intervening sequence of 8 bases. Receptor amplification or capture employed RT-PCR. The sequencer listed for this sample is NextSeq 550. The public reads were quality trimmed at Q25 with fastp and then assembled into clones with MiXCR by TCRdb, keeping productive beta chains. Every CDR3 protein is listed once, alongside the most common genes and DNA of its rows. Within this sample are 85,000 to 90,000 distinct CDR3 sequences, with around 48% of them counted one time only. Of the sample, around 60% is held by the ten largest clones.

The chain uses TRBV27 and TRBJ1-5; perhaps TRBD1 is the D gene, with 5 bases matching. The sample consisted of blood, either unsorted or a sorted T cell fraction (not recorded which). The TCR comes from a human donor who was either an allogeneic HSCT recipient or a stem cell or donor lymphocyte infusion donor (not recorded which). It is not recorded whose cells these are; they may come from a transplant donor. The DNA sequence follows: TGTGCCAGCAGTTTCCAGGGCCGCAATCAGCCCCAGCATTTT. This codes for CASSFQGRNQPQHF.